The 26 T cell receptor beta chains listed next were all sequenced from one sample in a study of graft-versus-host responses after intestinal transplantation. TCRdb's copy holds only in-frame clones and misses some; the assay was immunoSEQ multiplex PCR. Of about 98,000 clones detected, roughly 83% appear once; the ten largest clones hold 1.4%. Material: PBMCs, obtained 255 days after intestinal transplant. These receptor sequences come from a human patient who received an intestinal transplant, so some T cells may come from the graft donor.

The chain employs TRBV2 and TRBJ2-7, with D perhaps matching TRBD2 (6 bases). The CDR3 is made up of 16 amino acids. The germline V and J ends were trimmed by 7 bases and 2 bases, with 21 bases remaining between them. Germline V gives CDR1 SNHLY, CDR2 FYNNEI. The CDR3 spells CASKNLRGGDPYEQYF. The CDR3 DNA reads TGTGCCAGCAAAAACCTGAGAGGCGGGGACCCCTACGAGCAGTACTTC. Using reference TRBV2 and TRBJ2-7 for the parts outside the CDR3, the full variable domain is EPEVTQTPSHQVTQMGQEVILRCVPISNHLYFYWYRQILGQKVEFLVSFYNNEISEKSEIFDDQFSVERPDGSNFTLKIRSTKLEDSAMYFCASKNLRGGDPYEQYFGPGTRLTVT.

DNA of the CDR3: TGTGCCAGCAGTCGCAACCTAGTGGAGCAGTACTTC. Its translation: CASSRNLVEQYF. The rearrangement joins TRBV11-2 to TRBJ2-7; D gene unclear. CDR3 size: 12 residues. Germline V gene sequence: CDR1 SGHAT, CDR2 FQNNGV. Trimming cost V 6 bases and J 7 bases, with 13 bases left between them.

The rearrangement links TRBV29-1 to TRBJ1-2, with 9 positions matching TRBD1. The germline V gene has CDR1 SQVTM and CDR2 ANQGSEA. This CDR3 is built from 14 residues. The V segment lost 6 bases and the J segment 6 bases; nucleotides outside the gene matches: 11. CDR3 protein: CSVRPGQGEDGYTF. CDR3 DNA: TGCAGCGTACGTCCGGGACAGGGAGAGGATGGCTACACCTTC. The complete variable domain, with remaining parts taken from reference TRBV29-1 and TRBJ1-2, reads SAVISQKPSRDICQRGTSLTIQCQVDSQVTMMFWYRQQPGQSLTLIATANQGSEATYESGFVIDKFPISRPNLTFSTLTVSNMSPEDSSIYLCSVRPGQGEDGYTFGSGTRLTVV.

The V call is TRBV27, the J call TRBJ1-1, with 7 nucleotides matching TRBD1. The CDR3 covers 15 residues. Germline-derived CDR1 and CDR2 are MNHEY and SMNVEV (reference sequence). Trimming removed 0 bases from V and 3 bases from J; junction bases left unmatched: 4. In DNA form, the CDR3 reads TGTGCCAGCAGTTTATCGGGGACAGCATACACTGAAGCTTTCTTT. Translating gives CASSLSGTAYTEAFF.

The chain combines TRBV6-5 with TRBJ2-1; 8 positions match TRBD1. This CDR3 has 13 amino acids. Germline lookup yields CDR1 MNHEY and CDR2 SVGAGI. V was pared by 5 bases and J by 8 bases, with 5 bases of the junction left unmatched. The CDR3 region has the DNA TGTGCCAGCAGTAGGACAGGGTGGGATGAGCAGTTCTTC. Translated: CASSRTGWDEQFF.

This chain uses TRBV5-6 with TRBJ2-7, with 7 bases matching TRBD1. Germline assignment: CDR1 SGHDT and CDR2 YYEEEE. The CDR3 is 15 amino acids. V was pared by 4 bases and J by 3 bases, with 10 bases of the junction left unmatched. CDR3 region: CASSVDRGRLYEQYV. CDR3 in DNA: TGTGCCAGCAGCGTCGATAGGGGGCGCCTCTACGAGCAGTACGTC.

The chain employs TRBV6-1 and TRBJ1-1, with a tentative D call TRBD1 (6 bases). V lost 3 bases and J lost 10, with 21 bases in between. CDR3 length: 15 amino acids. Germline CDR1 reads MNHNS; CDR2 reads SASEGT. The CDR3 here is CASSDSFEGGLGAFF. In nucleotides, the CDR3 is TGTGCCAGCAGTGACTCCTTTGAGGGGGGGCTAGGAGCTTTCTTT.

The CDR3 sequence: CAISGAQGGRALNEQFF. Written as DNA, the CDR3 is TGTGCCATCAGTGGAGCCCAAGGGGGCAGAGCTCTCAATGAGCAGTTCTTC. The J gene is TRBJ2-1, the V gene TRBV10-3; the match to TRBD1 covers 7 bases. The CDR3 loop spans 17 amino acids. CDR1 is ENHRY, CDR2 SYGVKD, per germline. Trimming at V came to 4 bases and at J to 6 bases, leaving 15 bases not matched to a gene.

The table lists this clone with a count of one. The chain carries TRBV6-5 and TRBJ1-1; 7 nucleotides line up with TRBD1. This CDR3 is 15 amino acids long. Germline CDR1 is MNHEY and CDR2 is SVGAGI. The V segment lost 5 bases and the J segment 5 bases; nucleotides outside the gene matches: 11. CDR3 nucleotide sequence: TGTGCCAGCAGTCCTACCGACAGGGTCGGAACTGAAGCTTTCTTT. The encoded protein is CASSPTDRVGTEAFF.

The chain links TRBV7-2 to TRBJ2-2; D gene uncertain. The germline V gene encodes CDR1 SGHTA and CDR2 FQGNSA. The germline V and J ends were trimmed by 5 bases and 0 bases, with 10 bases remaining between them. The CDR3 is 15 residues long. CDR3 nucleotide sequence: TGTGCCAGCAGCCGTCGAGTCACGAACACCGGGGAGCTGTTTTTT. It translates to CASSRRVTNTGELFF.

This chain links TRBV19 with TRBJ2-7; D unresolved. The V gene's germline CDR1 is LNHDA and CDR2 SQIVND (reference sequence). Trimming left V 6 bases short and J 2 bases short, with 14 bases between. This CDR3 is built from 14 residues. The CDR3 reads CASSYTVDTYEQYF. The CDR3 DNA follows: TGTGCCAGTAGCTACACAGTGGATACCTACGAGCAGTACTTC.

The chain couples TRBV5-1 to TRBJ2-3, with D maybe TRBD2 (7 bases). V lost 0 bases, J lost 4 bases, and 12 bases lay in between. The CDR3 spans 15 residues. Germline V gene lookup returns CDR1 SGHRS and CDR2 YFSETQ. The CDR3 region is CASSLEGGPPDTQYF. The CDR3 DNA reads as TGCGCCAGCAGCTTGGAGGGGGGGCCCCCAGATACGCAGTATTTT.

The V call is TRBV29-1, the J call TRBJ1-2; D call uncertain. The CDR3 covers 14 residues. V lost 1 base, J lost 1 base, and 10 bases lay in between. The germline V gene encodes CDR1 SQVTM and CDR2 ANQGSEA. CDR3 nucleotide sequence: TGCAGCGTTGAAGTGGCGGGAGTTAACTATGGCTACACCTTC. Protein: CSVEVAGVNYGYTF. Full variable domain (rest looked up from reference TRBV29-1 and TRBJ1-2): SAVISQKPSRDICQRGTSLTIQCQVDSQVTMMFWYRQQPGQSLTLIATANQGSEATYESGFVIDKFPISRPNLTFSTLTVSNMSPEDSSIYLCSVEVAGVNYGYTFGSGTRLTVV.

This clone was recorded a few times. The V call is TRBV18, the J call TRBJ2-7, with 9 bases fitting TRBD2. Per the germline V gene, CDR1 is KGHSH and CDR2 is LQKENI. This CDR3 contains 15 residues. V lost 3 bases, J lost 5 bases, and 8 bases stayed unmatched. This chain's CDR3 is CASSPNSGSGNEQYF. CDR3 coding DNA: TGTGCCAGCTCACCCAATAGCGGGAGCGGCAACGAGCAGTACTTC.

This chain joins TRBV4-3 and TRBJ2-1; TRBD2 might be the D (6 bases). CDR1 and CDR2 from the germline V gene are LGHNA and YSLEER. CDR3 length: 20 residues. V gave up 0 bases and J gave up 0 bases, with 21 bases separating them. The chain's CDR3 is CASSQEAPRFAGFSYNEQFF. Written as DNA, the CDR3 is TGCGCCAGCAGCCAAGAAGCCCCGCGGTTTGCGGGGTTCTCCTACAATGAGCAGTTCTTC.

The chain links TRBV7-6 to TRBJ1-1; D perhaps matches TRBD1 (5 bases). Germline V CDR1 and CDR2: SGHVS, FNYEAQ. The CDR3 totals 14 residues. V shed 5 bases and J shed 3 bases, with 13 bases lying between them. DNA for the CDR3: TGTGCCAGCAGCCCCCGGGGGGAGGACACTGAAGCTTTCTTT. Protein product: CASSPRGEDTEAFF. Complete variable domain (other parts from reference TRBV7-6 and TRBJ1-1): GAGVSQSPRYKVTKRGQDVALRCDPISGHVSLYWYRQALGQGPEFLTYFNYEAQQDKSGLPNDRFSAERPEGSISTLTIQRTEQRDSAMYRCASSPRGEDTEAFFGQGTRLTVV.

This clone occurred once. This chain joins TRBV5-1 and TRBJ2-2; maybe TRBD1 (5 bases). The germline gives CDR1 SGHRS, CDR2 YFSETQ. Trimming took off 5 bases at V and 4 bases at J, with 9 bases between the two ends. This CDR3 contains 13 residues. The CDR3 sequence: CASSAQGTGELFF. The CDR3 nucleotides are TGCGCCAGCAGTGCCCAGGGCACCGGGGAGCTGTTTTTT. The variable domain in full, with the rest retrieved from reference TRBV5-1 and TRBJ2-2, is KAGVTQTPRYLIKTRGQQVTLSCSPISGHRSVSWYQQTPGQGLQFLFEYFSETQRNKGNFPGRFSGRQFSNSRSEMNVSTLELGDSALYLCASSAQGTGELFFGEGSRLTVL.

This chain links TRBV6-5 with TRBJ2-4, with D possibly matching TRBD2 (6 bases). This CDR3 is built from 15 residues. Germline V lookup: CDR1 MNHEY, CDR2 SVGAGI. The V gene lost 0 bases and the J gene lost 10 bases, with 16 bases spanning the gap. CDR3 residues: CASSYSGISRGIQYF. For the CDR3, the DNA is TGTGCCAGCAGTTACTCGGGGATCAGCCGGGGGATTCAGTACTTC.

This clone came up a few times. This chain's CDR3 is CASSLRSGRNNEQFF. The CDR3 DNA reads as TGTGCCAGCAGCTTACGTAGCGGGAGGAACAATGAGCAGTTCTTC. The chain links TRBV7-3 to TRBJ2-1; 10 nucleotides agree with TRBD2. CDR3 length: 15 residues. V was pared by 2 bases and J by 5 bases, with 3 bases of the junction left unmatched. The germline CDR1 and CDR2 sequences are SGHTA and FQGTGA. Based on the CDR3 plus reference TRBV7-3 and TRBJ2-1, the full variable domain is GAGVSQTPSNKVTEKGKYVELRCDPISGHTALYWYRQSLGQGPEFLIYFQGTGAADDSGLPNDRFFAVRPEGSVSTLKIQRTERGDSAVYLCASSLRSGRNNEQFFGPGTRLTVL.

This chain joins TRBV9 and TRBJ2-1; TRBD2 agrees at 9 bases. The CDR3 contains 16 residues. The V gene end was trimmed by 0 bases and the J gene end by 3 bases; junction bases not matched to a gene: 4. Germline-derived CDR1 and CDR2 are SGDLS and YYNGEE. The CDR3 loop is CASSVEAGGLYNEQFF. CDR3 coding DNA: TGTGCCAGCAGCGTAGAGGCGGGAGGGCTCTACAATGAGCAGTTCTTC.

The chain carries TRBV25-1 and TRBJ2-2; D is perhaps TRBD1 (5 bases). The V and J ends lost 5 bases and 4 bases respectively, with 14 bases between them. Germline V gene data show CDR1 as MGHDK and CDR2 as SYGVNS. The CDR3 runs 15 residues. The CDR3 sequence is CASSLDQGGTGELFF. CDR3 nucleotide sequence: TGTGCCAGCAGTCTGGATCAGGGTGGCACCGGGGAGCTGTTTTTT.

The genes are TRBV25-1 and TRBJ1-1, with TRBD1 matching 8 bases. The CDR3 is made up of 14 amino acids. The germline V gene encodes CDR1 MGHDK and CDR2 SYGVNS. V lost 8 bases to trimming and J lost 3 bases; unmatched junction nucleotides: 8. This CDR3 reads CASLPQGAYTEAFF. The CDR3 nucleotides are TGTGCCAGCCTACCCCAGGGGGCGTACACTGAAGCTTTCTTT.

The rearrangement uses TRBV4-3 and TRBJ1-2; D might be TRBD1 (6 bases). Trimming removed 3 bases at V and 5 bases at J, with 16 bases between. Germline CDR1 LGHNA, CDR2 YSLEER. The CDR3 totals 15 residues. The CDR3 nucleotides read TGCGCCAGCAGCCACAGCGACAGGCGGATTTATGGCTACACCTTC. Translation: CASSHSDRRIYGYTF.

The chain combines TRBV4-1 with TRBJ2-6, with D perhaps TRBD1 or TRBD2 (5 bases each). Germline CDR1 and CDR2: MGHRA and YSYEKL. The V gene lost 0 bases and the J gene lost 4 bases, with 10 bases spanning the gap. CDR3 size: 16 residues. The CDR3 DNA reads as TGCGCCAGCAGCCAAGACGAGGGGATCGGGGCCAACGTCCTGACTTTC. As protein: CASSQDEGIGANVLTF.

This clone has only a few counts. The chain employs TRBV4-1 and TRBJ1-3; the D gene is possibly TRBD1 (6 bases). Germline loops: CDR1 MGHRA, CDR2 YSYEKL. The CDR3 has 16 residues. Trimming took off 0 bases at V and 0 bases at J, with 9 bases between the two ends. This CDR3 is CASSQDWGLSGNTIYF. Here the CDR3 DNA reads TGCGCCAGCAGCCAAGATTGGGGGCTCTCTGGAAACACCATATATTTT.

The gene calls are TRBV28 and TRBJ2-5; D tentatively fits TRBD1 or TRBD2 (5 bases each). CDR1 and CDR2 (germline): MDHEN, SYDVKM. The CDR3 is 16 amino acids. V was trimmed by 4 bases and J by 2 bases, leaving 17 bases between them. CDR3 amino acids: CASSSGPKGSQETQYF. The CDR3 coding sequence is TGTGCCAGCAGTTCGGGACCCAAGGGAAGTCAAGAGACCCAGTACTTC.